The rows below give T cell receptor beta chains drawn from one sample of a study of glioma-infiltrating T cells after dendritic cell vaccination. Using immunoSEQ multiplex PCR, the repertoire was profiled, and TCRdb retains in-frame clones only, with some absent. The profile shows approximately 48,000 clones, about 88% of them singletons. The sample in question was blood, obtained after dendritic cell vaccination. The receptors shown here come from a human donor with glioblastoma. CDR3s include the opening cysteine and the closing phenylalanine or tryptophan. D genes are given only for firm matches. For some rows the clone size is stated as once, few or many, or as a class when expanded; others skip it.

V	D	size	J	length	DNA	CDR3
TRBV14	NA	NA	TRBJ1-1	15	TGTGCCAGCAGCCAAGTGTCGGGGGTCCGCACTGAAGCTTTCTTT	CASSQVSGVRTEAFF
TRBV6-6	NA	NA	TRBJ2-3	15	TGTGCCAGCAGTTACATGGGACTGGTCCTAGATACGCAGTATTTT	CASSYMGLVLDTQYF
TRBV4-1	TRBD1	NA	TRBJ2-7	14	TGCGCCAGCAGCTCACAGACAGGGCCGGGAGAGCAGTACTTC	CASSSQTGPGEQYF
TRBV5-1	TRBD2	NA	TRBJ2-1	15	TGCGCCAGCAGCATAGCGGGAGGCCCCTACAATGAGCAGTTCTTC	CASSIAGGPYNEQFF
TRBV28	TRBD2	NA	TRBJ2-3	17	TGTGCCAGCAGTTCCCGCGCGGCGGGAGGCTTCACAGATACGCAGTATTTT	CASSSRAAGGFTDTQYF
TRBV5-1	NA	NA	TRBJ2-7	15	TGCGCCAGCAGCTTTAACAGGGGGGGGATTTACGAGCAGTACTTC	CASSFNRGGIYEQYF
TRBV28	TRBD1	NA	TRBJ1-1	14	TGTGCCAGCAGTTTTACAGGGGGGAACACTGAAGCTTTCTTT	CASSFTGGNTEAFF
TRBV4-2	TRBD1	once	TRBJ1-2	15	TGTGCCAGCAGCCAAGTAGGACAGGGGCTCTATGGCTACACCTTC	CASSQVGQGLYGYTF
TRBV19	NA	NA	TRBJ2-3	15	TGTGCCAGTAGTAGCACGGGAACTCGCACAGATACGCAGTATTTT	CASSSTGTRTDTQYF
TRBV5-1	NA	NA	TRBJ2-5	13	TGCGCCAGCAGCTTGGAGGTCGGCGGGACCCAGTACTTC	CASSLEVGGTQYF
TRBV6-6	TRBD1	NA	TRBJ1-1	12	TGTGCCAGCACGGAACAGGGGGCGGTAGCTTTCTTT	CASTEQGAVAFF
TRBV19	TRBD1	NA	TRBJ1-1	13	TGTGCCAGTGCCCAGGGGGCAGGTAATGAAGCTTTCTTT	CASAQGAGNEAFF
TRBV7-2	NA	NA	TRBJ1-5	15	TGTGCCAGCAGCTTAGCCAGGCTCAAAAATCAGCCCCAGCATTTT	CASSLARLKNQPQHF
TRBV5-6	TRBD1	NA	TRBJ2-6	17	TGTGCCAGCAGCTTGGCCCCAACAGGGGCTGGGGCCAACGTCCTGACTTTC	CASSLAPTGAGANVLTF
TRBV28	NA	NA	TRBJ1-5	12	TGTGCCAGCAGGCGCCATGGGACTTACCAGCATTTT	CASRRHGTYQHF
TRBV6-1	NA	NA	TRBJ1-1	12	TGTGCCAGCCAATCCGGGAACACTGAAGCTTTCTTT	CASQSGNTEAFF
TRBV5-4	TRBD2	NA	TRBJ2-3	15	TGTGCCAGCAGCACCGGGACTAGCATCGGGGATACGCAGTATTTT	CASSTGTSIGDTQYF
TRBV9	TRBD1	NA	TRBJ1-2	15	TGTGCCAGCAGCCCCCAAGGGGGCGAGAACTATGGCTACACCTTC	CASSPQGGENYGYTF
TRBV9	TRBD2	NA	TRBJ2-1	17	TGTGCCAGCAGCGTTTTCGGTACTAGCGGACTCTACAATGAGCAGTTCTTC	CASSVFGTSGLYNEQFF
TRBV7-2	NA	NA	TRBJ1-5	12	TGTGCCAGCAGCTCGGACATTCAGCCCCAGCATTTT	CASSSDIQPQHF
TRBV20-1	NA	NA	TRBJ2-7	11	TGCAGTGCTAGACCCAACTACGAGCAGTACTTC	CSARPNYEQYF
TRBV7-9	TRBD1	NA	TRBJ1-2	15	TGTGCCAGCAGCTTCTCGACAGGGAGTAACTATGGCTACACCTTC	CASSFSTGSNYGYTF
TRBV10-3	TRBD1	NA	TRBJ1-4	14	TGTGCCATCAGGGGGACAGGGGCTAATGAAAAACTGTTTTTT	CAIRGTGANEKLFF
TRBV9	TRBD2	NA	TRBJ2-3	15	TGTGCCAGCAGCAAACTAGCGGACAGCACAGATACGCAGTATTTT	CASSKLADSTDTQYF
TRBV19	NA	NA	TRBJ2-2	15	TGTGCCAGTAGTATAAGCGGCCAGGCTTCCGGGGAGCTGTTTTTT	CASSISGQASGELFF
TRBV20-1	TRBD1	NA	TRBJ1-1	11	TGCAGTGCTGGGACAGTTCCCGAAGCTTTCTTT	CSAGTVPEAFF
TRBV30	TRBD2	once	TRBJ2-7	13	TGTGCCTGGACGGGGACGGGAGGGGGCGAGCAGTACTTC	CAWTGTGGGEQYF
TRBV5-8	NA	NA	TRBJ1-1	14	TGTGCCAGCAGCCGGGGGGTTTGGACGGGTGAAGCTTTCTTT	CASSRGVWTGEAFF
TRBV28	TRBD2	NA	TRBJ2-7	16	TGTGCCAGCAGCCCTAACTATGGGACTAGCGGGAGGGCCGAGTACTTC	CASSPNYGTSGRAEYF
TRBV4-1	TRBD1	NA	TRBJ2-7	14	TGCGCCAGCAGCCACCCCTCGACAGGGTTCGAGCAGTACTTC	CASSHPSTGFEQYF
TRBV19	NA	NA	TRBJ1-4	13	TGTGCCAGCCATAGGAGAACTAATGAAAAACTGTTTTTT	CASHRRTNEKLFF
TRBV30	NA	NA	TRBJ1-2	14	TGTGCCTGGAGTGGCCCCGACAGAGACTATGGCTACACCTTC	CAWSGPDRDYGYTF
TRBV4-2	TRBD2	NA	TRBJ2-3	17	TGTGCCAGCAGCCAACCCGGGACTAGCGGGATTACAGATACGCAGTATTTT	CASSQPGTSGITDTQYF
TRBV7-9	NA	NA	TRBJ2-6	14	TGTGCCAGCAGCTGGCTGTCTGGGGCCAACGTCCTGACTTTC	CASSWLSGANVLTF
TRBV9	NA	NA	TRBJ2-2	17	TGTGCCAGCAGCCCGAACCCCGGGAGTCCGAACACCGGGGAGCTGTTTTTT	CASSPNPGSPNTGELFF
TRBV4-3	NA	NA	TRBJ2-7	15	TGCGCCAGCAGCCCCCAGCGGACGGGATCCTACGAGCAGTACTTC	CASSPQRTGSYEQYF
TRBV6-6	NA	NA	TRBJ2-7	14	TGTGCCAGCAGTTACGGCGGTTTCCCCTACGAGCAGTACTTC	CASSYGGFPYEQYF
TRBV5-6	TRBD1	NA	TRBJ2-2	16	TGTGCCAGCAGCTTCTCAGTGACAGGGGCTTACCGGGAGCTGTTTTTT	CASSFSVTGAYRELFF
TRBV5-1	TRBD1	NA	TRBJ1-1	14	TGCGCCAGCAGCTTGGGGGGACAGGGAACTGAAGCTTTCTTT	CASSLGGQGTEAFF
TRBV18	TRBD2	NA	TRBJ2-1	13	TGTGCCAGCTCACTCGAAACGGGGGGTGAGCAGTTCTTC	CASSLETGGEQFF
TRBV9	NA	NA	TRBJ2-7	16	TGTGCCAGCAGCCCCACCGGAGGGGCCCCCCAGCGGGAGCAGTACTTC	CASSPTGGAPQREQYF
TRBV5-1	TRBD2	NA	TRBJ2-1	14	TGCGCCAGCAGCTGGAGCGGGAGGAACGATGAGCAGTTCTTC	CASSWSGRNDEQFF
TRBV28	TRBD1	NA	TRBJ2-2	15	TGTGCCAGCAGTTTGGTGACAGGGCGCACCGGGGAGCTGTTTTTT	CASSLVTGRTGELFF
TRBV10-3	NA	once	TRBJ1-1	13	TGTGCCATCAGTGAAACAGGGAACACTGAAGCTTTCTTT	CAISETGNTEAFF